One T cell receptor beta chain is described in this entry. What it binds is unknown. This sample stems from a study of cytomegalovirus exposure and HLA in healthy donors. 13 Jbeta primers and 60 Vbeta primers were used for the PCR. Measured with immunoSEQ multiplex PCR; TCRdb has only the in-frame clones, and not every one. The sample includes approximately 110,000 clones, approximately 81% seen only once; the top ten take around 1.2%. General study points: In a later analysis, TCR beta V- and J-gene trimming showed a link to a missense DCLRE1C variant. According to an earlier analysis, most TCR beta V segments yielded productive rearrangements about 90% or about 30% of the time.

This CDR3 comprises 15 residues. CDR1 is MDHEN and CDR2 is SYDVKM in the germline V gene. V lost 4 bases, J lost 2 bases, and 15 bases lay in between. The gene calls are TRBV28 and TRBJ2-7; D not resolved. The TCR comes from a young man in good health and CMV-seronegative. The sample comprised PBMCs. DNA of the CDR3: TGTGCCAGCAGTTCCCCGCCTGGCGGAGCCTACGAGCAGTACTTC. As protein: CASSSPPGGAYEQYF. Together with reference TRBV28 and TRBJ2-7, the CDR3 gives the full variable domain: DVKVTQSSRYLVKRTGEKVFLECVQDMDHENMFWYRQDPGLGLRLIYFSYDVKMKEKGDIPEGYSVSREKKERFSLILESASTNQTSMYLCASSSPPGGAYEQYFGPGTRLTVT.